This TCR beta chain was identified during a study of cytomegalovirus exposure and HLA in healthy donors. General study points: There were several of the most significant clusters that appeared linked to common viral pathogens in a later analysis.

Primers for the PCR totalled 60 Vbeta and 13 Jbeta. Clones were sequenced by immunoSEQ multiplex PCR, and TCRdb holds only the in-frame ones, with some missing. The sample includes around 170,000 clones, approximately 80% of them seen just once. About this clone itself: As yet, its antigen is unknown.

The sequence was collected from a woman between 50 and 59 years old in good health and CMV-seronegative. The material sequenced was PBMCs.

Written as DNA, the CDR3 is TGTGCTATCGCGGACAGGGTAGATGAGCAGTTCTTC. Its translation is CAIADRVDEQFF. V gene TRBV27 combines with J gene TRBJ2-1, with TRBD1 identical over 8 bases. CDR3 length: 12 amino acids. Germline V gene sequence: CDR1 MNHEY, CDR2 SMNVEV (reference sequence).